Following are 7 T cell receptor beta chains from one sample sequenced in a study of T-cell reconstitution after alpha-beta-depleted transplantation in children. The authors prepared the TCRbeta library with unique molecular identifiers. TCRdb re-called the PCR reads through MiXCR, storing one row per CDR3 protein. The sample holds around 490,000 distinct CDR3 sequences, 9.5% to 12% seen once. The starting material was PBMCs, mostly from graft donor cells, obtained 180 days after TCRalphabeta/CD19-depleted stem cell transplant. These TCRs come from a female patient between 2 and 15 years old who had a stem cell transplant for aplastic anemia, so the T cells may come from the graft donor.

This clonotype appeared a few times. The chain couples TRBV15 to TRBJ1-1, with TRBD1 matching over 8 bases. Germline V CDR1 and CDR2: LNHNV, YYDKDF (reference sequence). CDR3 size: 14 residues. The J segment lost 4 bases and the V segment lost 1 base, leaving 2 bases of the junction unmatched. DNA of the CDR3: TGTGCCACCAGCAGAGTCACAGGGGGCACTGAAGCTTTCTTT. Its translation: CATSRVTGGTEAFF.

This chain links TRBV20-1 with TRBJ1-4; TRBD1 matches 10 bases. Germline CDR1 and CDR2: DFQATT and SNEGSKA (reference sequence). There are 16 residues in the CDR3. Trimming at V came to 1 base and at J to 10 bases, leaving 12 bases not matched to a gene. CDR3: CSARGTGRDRGGKLFF. CDR3 DNA sequence: TGCAGTGCTAGAGGCACAGGCCGGGACAGGGGAGGAAAACTGTTTTTT.

This clonotype showed up just a few times. The rearrangement links TRBV15 to TRBJ2-5; 8 nucleotides align to TRBD1. This CDR3 is 14 amino acids long. V trimming: 4 bases; J trimming: 4 bases; junction bases outside the gene matches: 5. The V gene's germline CDR1 is LNHNV and CDR2 YYDKDF (reference sequence). CDR3 residues: CATSTHRGRETQYF. The CDR3, as DNA: TGTGCCACCAGCACGCACAGGGGGAGAGAGACCCAGTACTTC. The full variable domain, completed using reference TRBV15 and TRBJ2-5, is DAMVIQNPRYQVTQFGKPVTLSCSQTLNHNVMYWYQQKSSQAPKLLFHYYDKDFNNEADTPDNFQSRRPNTSFCFLDIRSPGLGDTAMYLCATSTHRGRETQYFGPGTRLLVL.

This clonotype was detected a few times. This chain uses TRBV5-1 with TRBJ1-5; 10 bases are a match to TRBD1. The CDR3 is 18 amino acids. In germline, CDR1 is SGHRS, CDR2 YFSETQ. Unmatched junction bases numbered 12, after V lost 5 bases and J lost 1 base. The CDR3: CASSPTPTGGLSNQPQHF. The CDR3 nucleotides read TGCGCCAGCAGTCCTACTCCGACAGGGGGCTTAAGCAATCAGCCCCAGCATTTT.

This clonotype has ten or more counts. This CDR3 reads CASSRGGTGNNEQFF. The DNA for the CDR3 is TGTGCCAGCAGCCGGGGGGGGACAGGGAATAATGAGCAGTTCTTC. The chain carries TRBV7-2 and TRBJ2-1, with a possible D match to TRBD1 (9 bases). The length of the CDR3 is 15 residues. Trimming removed 5 bases at V and 7 bases at J, with 18 bases between. Germline assignment: CDR1 SGHTA and CDR2 FQGNSA.

The chain couples TRBV7-2 to TRBJ2-2, with D uncertain. The CDR3 extends over 13 amino acids. Trimming left V 8 bases short and J 1 base short, with 8 bases between. Germline V gene data show CDR1 as SGHTA and CDR2 as FQGNSA. CDR3 coding DNA: TGTGCCAGCTTGCGGTTGAACACCGGGGAGCTGTTTTTT. Amino acids: CASLRLNTGELFF.

The rearrangement links TRBV29-1 to TRBJ2-5, with D possibly being TRBD2 (5 bases). Germline V gives CDR1 SQVTM, CDR2 ANQGSEA. CDR3 length equals 13 residues. The V and J ends lost 4 bases and 5 bases respectively, with 14 bases between them. The CDR3 coding sequence is TGCAGCGTTGGAGGGCCCCGGGTCGAGACCCAGTACTTC. Translation: CSVGGPRVETQYF.